This T cell receptor beta chain was profiled in a study of cytomegalovirus exposure and HLA in healthy donors. Primers for the PCR totalled 60 Vbeta and 13 Jbeta. Sequencing used immunoSEQ multiplex PCR; TCRdb keeps in-frame clones, though not all of them. The sample has 250,000 or so clones, around 90% seen once. V dropped 4 bases and J dropped 6 bases, with 13 bases sitting between them. Germline loops: CDR1 SGHVS, CDR2 FQNEAQ. The CDR3 is made up of 13 amino acids. The specimen was PBMCs. The receptor was isolated from a girl aged 2 to 10 in good health and CMV-seronegative. J is TRBJ2-7 and V is TRBV7-8, with TRBD2 as a possible D gene (5 bases). CDR3 in amino acids: CASSSLAAGEQYF. Here the CDR3 DNA reads TGTGCCAGCAGCTCCTTGGCGGCGGGCGAGCAGTACTTC.